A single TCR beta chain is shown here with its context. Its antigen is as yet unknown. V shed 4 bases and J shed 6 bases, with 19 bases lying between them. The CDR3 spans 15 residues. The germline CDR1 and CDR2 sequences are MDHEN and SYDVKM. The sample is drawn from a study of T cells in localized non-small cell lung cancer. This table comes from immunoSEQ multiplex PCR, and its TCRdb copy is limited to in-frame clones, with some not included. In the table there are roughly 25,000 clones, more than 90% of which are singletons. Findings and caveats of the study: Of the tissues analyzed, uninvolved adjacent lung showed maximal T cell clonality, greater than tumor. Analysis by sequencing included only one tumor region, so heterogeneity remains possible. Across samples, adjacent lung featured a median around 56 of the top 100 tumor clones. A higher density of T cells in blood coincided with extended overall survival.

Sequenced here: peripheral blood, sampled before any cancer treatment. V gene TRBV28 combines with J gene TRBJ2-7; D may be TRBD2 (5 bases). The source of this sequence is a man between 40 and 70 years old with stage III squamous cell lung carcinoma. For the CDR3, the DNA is TGTGCCAGCAGTTCACCGCAGACGAGGGTTAGCGAGCAGTACTTC. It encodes CASSSPQTRVSEQYF. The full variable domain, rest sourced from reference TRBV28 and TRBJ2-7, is DVKVTQSSRYLVKRTGEKVFLECVQDMDHENMFWYRQDPGLGLRLIYFSYDVKMKEKGDIPEGYSVSREKKERFSLILESASTNQTSMYLCASSSPQTRVSEQYFGPGTRLTVT.